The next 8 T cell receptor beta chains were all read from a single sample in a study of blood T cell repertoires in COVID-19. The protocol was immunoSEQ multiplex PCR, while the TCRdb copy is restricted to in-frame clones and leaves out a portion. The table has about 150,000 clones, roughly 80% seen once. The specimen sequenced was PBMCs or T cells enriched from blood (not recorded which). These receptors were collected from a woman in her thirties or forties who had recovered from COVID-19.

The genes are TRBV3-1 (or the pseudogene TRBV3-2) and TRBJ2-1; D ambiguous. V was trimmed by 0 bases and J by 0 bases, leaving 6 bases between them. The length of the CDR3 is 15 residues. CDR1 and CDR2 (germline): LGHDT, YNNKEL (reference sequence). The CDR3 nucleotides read TGTGCCAGCAGCCAAGAAATCAGCTCCTACAATGAGCAGTTCTTC. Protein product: CASSQEISSYNEQFF.

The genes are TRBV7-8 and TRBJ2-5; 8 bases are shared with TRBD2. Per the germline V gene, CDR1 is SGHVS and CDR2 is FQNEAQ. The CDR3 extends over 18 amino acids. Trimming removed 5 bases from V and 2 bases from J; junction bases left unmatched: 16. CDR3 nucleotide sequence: TGTGCCAGCAGCCAATATCGTTTAGCGGGGATAAAGCAAGAGACCCAGTACTTC. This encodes CASSQYRLAGIKQETQYF. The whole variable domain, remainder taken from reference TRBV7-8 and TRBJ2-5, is GAGVSQSPRYKVAKRGQDVALRCDPISGHVSLFWYQQALGQGPEFLTYFQNEAQLDKSGLPSDRFFAERPEGSVSTLKIQRTQQEDSAVYLCASSQYRLAGIKQETQYFGPGTRLLVL.

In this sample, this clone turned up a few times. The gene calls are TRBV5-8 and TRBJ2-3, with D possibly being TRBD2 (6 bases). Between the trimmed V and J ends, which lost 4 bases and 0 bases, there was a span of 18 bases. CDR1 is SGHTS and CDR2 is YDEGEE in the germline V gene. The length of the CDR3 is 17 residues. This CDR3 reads CASSVSFIAASTDTQYF. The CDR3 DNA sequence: TGTGCCAGCAGCGTATCGTTTATAGCGGCTAGCACAGATACGCAGTATTTT.

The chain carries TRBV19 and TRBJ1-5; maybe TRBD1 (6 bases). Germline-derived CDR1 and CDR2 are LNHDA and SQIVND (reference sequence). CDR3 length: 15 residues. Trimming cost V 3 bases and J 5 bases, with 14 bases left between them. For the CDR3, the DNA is TGTGCCAGTAGTATTGTACGGGGACATGATCAGCCCCAGCATTTT. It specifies CASSIVRGHDQPQHF. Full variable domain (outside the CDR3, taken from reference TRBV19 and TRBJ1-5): DGGITQSPKYLFRKEGQNVTLSCEQNLNHDAMYWYRQDPGQGLRLIYYSQIVNDFQKGDIAEGYSVSREKKESFPLTVTSAQKNPTAFYLCASSIVRGHDQPQHFGDGTRLSIL.

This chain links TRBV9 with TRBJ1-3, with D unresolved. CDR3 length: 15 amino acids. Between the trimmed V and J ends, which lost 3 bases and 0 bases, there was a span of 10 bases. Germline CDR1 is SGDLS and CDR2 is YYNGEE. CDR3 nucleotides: TGTGCCAGCAGCGCCGGGAAAAACTCTGGAAACACCATATATTTT. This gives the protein CASSAGKNSGNTIYF.

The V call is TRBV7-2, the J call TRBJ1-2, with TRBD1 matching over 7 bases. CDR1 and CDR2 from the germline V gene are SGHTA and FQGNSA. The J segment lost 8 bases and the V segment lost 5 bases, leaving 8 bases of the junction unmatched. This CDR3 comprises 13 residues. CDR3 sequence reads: CASSVTGLRGYTF. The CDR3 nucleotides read TGTGCCAGCAGCGTGACAGGGCTTCGGGGCTACACCTTC.

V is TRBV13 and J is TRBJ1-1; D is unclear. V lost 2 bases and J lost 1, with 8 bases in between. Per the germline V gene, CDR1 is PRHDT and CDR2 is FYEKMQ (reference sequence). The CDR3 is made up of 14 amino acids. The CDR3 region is CASSLREANTEAFF. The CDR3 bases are TGTGCCAGCAGCTTAAGGGAGGCGAACACTGAAGCTTTCTTT.

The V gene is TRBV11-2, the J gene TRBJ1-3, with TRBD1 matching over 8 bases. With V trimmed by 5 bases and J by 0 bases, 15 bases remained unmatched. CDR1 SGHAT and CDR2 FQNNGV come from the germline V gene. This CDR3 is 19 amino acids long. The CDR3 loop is CASSHFRDRNNFSGNTIYF. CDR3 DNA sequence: TGTGCCAGCAGCCACTTCCGGGACAGGAATAATTTCTCTGGAAACACCATATATTTT.